This T cell receptor beta chain was identified during a study of blood T cells in healthy people across ages. Study as a whole: The template switching approach captured approximately one barcoded beta molecule for every two T cells.

Sample-barcoded 5' priming and a J-beta primer mix drove a second PCR of 7 to 11 cycles. TCRdb reprocessed the 5' RACE reads with MiXCR, giving one entry per CDR3 protein. The sample yields more than 900,000 distinct CDR3 sequences, approximately 26% seen once. These data were also filed under a second study, of T cells of mothers and their children. From that study: A few healthy Caucasian mothers, along with their six children, were the donors.

The origin of this receptor is a girl between 2 and 10 years old in good health. The material sequenced was blood.

The DNA for the CDR3 is TGTGCCAGCAGCTCCCTCGTCAAGGGGGAGCTGTTTTTT. Amino acids: CASSSLVKGELFF. V usage is TRBV7-3 and J usage is TRBJ2-2, with D uncertain. The CDR3 contains 13 residues. V lost 4 bases to trimming and J lost 8 bases, with 11 bases between them. Germline loops: CDR1 SGHTA, CDR2 FQGTGA. Full variable domain (outside the CDR3, taken from reference TRBV7-3 and TRBJ2-2): GAGVSQTPSNKVTEKGKYVELRCDPISGHTALYWYRQSLGQGPEFLIYFQGTGAADDSGLPNDRFFAVRPEGSVSTLKIQRTERGDSAVYLCASSSLVKGELFFGEGSRLTVL.